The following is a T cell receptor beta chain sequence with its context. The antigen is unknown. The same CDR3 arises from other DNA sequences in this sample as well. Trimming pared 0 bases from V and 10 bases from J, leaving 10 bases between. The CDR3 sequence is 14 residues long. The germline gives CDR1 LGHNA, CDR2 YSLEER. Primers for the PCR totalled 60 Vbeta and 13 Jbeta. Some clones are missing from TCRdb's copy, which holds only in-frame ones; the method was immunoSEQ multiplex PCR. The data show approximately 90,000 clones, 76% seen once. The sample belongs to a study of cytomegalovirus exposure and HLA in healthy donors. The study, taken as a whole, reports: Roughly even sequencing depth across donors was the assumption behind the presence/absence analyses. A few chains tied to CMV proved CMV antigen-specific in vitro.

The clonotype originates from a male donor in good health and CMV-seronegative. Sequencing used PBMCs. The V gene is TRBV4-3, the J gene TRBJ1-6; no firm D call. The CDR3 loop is CASSQDLRGSPLHF. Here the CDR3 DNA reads TGCGCCAGCAGCCAAGATCTAAGAGGGTCACCCCTCCACTTT.